These 30 T cell receptor beta chains originate from one sample sequenced in a study of identical twins. TCRdb reanalysed the 5' RACE reads using MiXCR and keeps one entry per CDR3 protein. The sample lists 300,000 or so distinct CDR3 sequences; roughly 9.7% were seen once. The sample was also linked to a second study, of yellow fever vaccine responses in identical twins.

Sequencing input: CD8+ T cells sorted from blood. These receptors all stem from a young woman in good health.

This clonotype was detected ten times or more. For the CDR3, the DNA is TGTGCCAGCAGGCCACAGGGGGAGCGGGGTTATAATTCACCCCTCCACTTT. It specifies CASRPQGERGYNSPLHF. The V gene is TRBV12-3 or TRBV12-4, the J gene TRBJ1-6, with TRBD1 matching 8 bases. V shed 6 bases and J 4 bases; nucleotides not matched to a gene: 11. The CDR3 has 17 residues.

As regards this clonotype: The junction does not match germline at one end; this may be a read error. This chain uses TRBV30 with TRBJ2-7, with 9 bases that match TRBD1. Per germline, CDR1 GTSNPN and CDR2 SVGIG (reference sequence). The CDR3 length is 14 residues. Here the CDR3 DNA reads TGTGCCTGGGACGGACAGGGGTCCTCCTACGGGCAGTACTTC. This codes for CAWDGQGSSYGQYF.

This clonotype was detected ten times or more. V usage is TRBV11-2 and J usage is TRBJ2-7, with no clear D. CDR1 is SGHAT and CDR2 is FQNNGV in the germline V gene. The CDR3 length is 12 residues. The V end was cut by 5 bases, the J end by 5 bases, with 10 bases between. DNA of the CDR3: TGTGCCAGCAGCCCCCTCCCGGACGAGCAGTACTTC. Amino acids: CASSPLPDEQYF.

This clonotype was found many times. The chain combines TRBV11-2 with TRBJ2-7, with a tentative D call TRBD1 (6 bases). The CDR3 extends over 14 amino acids. V was clipped by 2 bases and J by 1 base, with 9 bases between them. The germline gives CDR1 SGHAT, CDR2 FQNNGV. The CDR3 nucleotides are TGTGCCAGCAGCTTAAGGACAGCTTCCTACGAGCAGTACTTC. This codes for CASSLRTASYEQYF.

Ten or more counts support this clonotype. V gene TRBV11-2 combines with J gene TRBJ2-3; 8 bases map to TRBD1. J lost 12 bases, V lost 7 bases, and 9 bases had no gene match. The length of the CDR3 is 12 residues. Germline CDR1 reads SGHAT; CDR2 reads FQNNGV. This CDR3 reads CASTPWTGTQYF. Here the CDR3 DNA reads TGTGCCAGCACCCCATGGACAGGGACTCAGTATTTT.

This clonotype was counted between two and nine times. The J gene is TRBJ2-1, the V gene TRBV4-3, with TRBD2 matching over 10 bases. Looked up from germline, CDR1 is LGHNA and CDR2 is YSLEER. J gave up 9 bases and V 0 bases, and 14 bases lay outside the gene matches. This CDR3 spans 18 amino acids. The CDR3 loop reads CASSQDHPLAGESGEQFF. CDR3 nucleotide sequence: TGCGCCAGCAGCCAAGATCATCCCCTAGCGGGAGAGTCCGGTGAGCAGTTCTTC.

This clonotype was found many times. This sequence joins TRBV20-1 and TRBJ2-1, with TRBD2 matching over 7 bases. CDR1 is DFQATT, CDR2 SNEGSKA, per germline (reference sequence). V was clipped by 3 bases and J by 5 bases; unmatched bases: 10. The CDR3 runs 15 residues. CDR3 in amino acids: CSASLQELADNEQFF. CDR3 DNA sequence: TGCAGTGCTAGCCTGCAGGAGCTAGCGGACAATGAGCAGTTCTTC.

This clonotype was observed a handful of times. The chain combines TRBV9 with TRBJ1-2; 9 bases are shared with TRBD1. Losses at the gene ends were 3 bases for V and 4 bases for J; bases not matched to a gene: 10. The CDR3 totals 16 residues. CDR1 and CDR2 (germline): SGDLS, YYNGEE. The CDR3 DNA follows: TGTGCCAGCAGCGGGCTGTCGGGACAGGGCAGCTATGGCTACACCTTC. This codes for CASSGLSGQGSYGYTF.

This clonotype occurred a few times. The rearrangement joins TRBV3-1 to TRBJ2-1; no firm D call. The V gene lost 8 bases and the J gene lost 10 bases, with 9 bases spanning the gap. This CDR3 region has 10 residues. Looked up from germline, CDR1 is LGHDT and CDR2 is YNNKEL (reference sequence). The CDR3 DNA reads as TGTGCCAGCGGAACACAAGAGCAGTTCTTC. Encoded protein: CASGTQEQFF.

This clonotype was recorded a few times. The chain carries TRBV7-9 and TRBJ1-1; D remains unclear. The V gene lost 2 bases and the J gene lost 3 bases, with 16 bases spanning the gap. This CDR3 is built from 16 residues. CDR1 SEHNR and CDR2 FQNEAQ come from the germline V gene (reference sequence). This CDR3 is CASSLIGSGLDTEAFF. The DNA for the CDR3 is TGTGCCAGCAGCTTAATCGGTAGTGGGCTTGACACTGAAGCTTTCTTT.

This chain joins TRBV9 and TRBJ1-2; tentatively, D is TRBD1 (6 bases). The V gene's germline CDR1 is SGDLS and CDR2 YYNGEE. Between the trimmed V and J ends, which lost 5 bases and 8 bases, there was a span of 19 bases. This CDR3 has 14 residues. In DNA, the CDR3 is TGTGCCAGCAGTGACCGGTGGGGGGCTCGGGGCTACACCTTC. This codes for CASSDRWGARGYTF.

This clonotype was found a few times. This rearrangement joins TRBV13 to TRBJ2-5; 13 bases fit TRBD2. Germline V gene sequence: CDR1 PRHDT, CDR2 FYEKMQ (reference sequence). This CDR3 contains 15 residues. Trimming at V came to 0 bases and at J to 7 bases, leaving 2 bases not matched to a gene. The CDR3 here is CASSLGRTSGGTQYF. As DNA, the CDR3 is TGTGCCAGCAGCTTAGGCCGGACTAGCGGGGGGACCCAGTACTTC.

This clonotype was counted many times. This chain connects TRBV29-1 to TRBJ2-1; a possible D gene is TRBD1 (7 bases). Germline V gene lookup returns CDR1 SQVTM and CDR2 ANQGSEA. V was cut by 6 bases and J by 8 bases, with 17 bases left in between. The CDR3 totals 13 residues. DNA for the CDR3: TGCAGCGTCCTACCGACAGGGAGGTATGAGCAGTTCTTC. Encoded protein: CSVLPTGRYEQFF.

This clonotype was picked up a small number of times. The rearrangement joins TRBV10-3 to TRBJ2-5, with 7 nucleotides matching TRBD1. Germline V lookup: CDR1 ENHRY, CDR2 SYGVKD. V was clipped by 6 bases and J by 2 bases; unmatched bases: 6. The CDR3 consists of 14 residues. In nucleotides, the CDR3 is TGTGCCATCAGAGATACAGGGGAACAAGAGACCCAGTACTTC. Its protein is CAIRDTGEQETQYF.

The J gene is TRBJ2-1, the V gene TRBV9; TRBD2 is a possible D gene (5 bases). Germline V gives CDR1 SGDLS, CDR2 YYNGEE. There are 17 residues in the CDR3. V was cut by 4 bases and J by 8 bases, with 25 bases left in between. CDR3: CASSSDASQTFGDEQFF. DNA of the CDR3: TGTGCCAGCAGCTCAGACGCTAGCCAAACATTTGGAGATGAGCAGTTCTTC.

The chain has TRBV4-1 and TRBJ2-3, with TRBD2 matching 11 bases. V gave up 1 base and J gave up 5 bases; unmatched junction bases: 2. The CDR3 is made up of 15 amino acids. The germline CDR1 and CDR2 sequences are MGHRA and YSYEKL. CDR3 region: CASSQVTSGRDTQYF. The CDR3 DNA reads as TGCGCCAGCAGCCAAGTTACTAGCGGGAGAGATACGCAGTATTTT.

The rearrangement joins TRBV4-1 to TRBJ2-7, with D possibly being TRBD1 (6 bases). V was cut by 4 bases and J by 3 bases, with 34 bases left in between. The CDR3 consists of 21 residues. CDR1 is MGHRA, CDR2 YSYEKL, per germline. Here the CDR3 reads CASSPNWGHDRGQPFFYEQYF. In nucleotides, the CDR3 is TGCGCCAGCAGCCCCAATTGGGGTCATGATCGGGGACAACCCTTCTTCTACGAGCAGTACTTC.

This chain joins TRBV11-2 and TRBJ2-5; 9 bases fit TRBD2. Trimming cost V 2 bases and J 3 bases; bases outside gene matches: 7. The CDR3 contains 16 residues. Germline-derived CDR1 and CDR2 are SGHAT and FQNNGV. In nucleotides, the CDR3 is TGTGCCAGCAGCTTATCCTCGGGACTAGCTAAAGAGACCCAGTACTTC. Its translation: CASSLSSGLAKETQYF.

This chain joins TRBV6-2 or TRBV6-3 and TRBJ2-1; D is perhaps TRBD2 (6 bases). CDR3 length equals 13 residues. The germline V and J ends were trimmed by 8 bases and 0 bases, with 8 bases remaining between them. The V gene's germline CDR1 is MNHEY and CDR2 SVGEGT. The CDR3 nucleotides are TGTGCCAGCGGGAGGCCCTCCTACAATGAGCAGTTCTTC. Translation: CASGRPSYNEQFF.

This chain uses TRBV6-6 with TRBJ2-5; 9 nucleotides match TRBD2. The V gene's germline CDR1 is MNHNY and CDR2 SVGAGI (reference sequence). The trim removed 6 bases at V and 2 bases at J, leaving 16 bases unmatched. CDR3 length: 18 amino acids. DNA of the CDR3: TGTGCCAGCAGAGGAGGTAGCGGGAGTACTCTATGGCAAGAGACCCAGTACTTC. Translated: CASRGGSGSTLWQETQYF.

This clonotype has ten or more counts. The J gene is TRBJ2-3, the V gene TRBV5-5; TRBD2 is a possible D gene (6 bases). Trimming removed 4 bases at V and 0 bases at J, with 9 bases between. This CDR3 spans 14 amino acids. In germline, CDR1 is SGHKS, CDR2 YYEKEE (reference sequence). CDR3 sequence reads: CASSRGTSTDTQYF. The CDR3 DNA is TGTGCCAGCAGCCGGGGGACTAGCACAGATACGCAGTATTTT.

This clonotype was detected ten times or more. CDR3 sequence: CATTGGPEAFF. For the CDR3, the DNA is TGTGCCACAACAGGGGGCCCTGAAGCTTTCTTT. The J gene is TRBJ1-1, the V gene TRBV7-9; 9 nucleotides align to TRBD1. Germline assignment: CDR1 SEHNR and CDR2 FQNEAQ (reference sequence). The CDR3 contains 11 residues. Trimming at V came to 10 bases and at J to 6 bases, leaving 3 bases not matched to a gene.

This chain links TRBV11-2 with TRBJ2-3; D is unclear. The CDR3 has 15 amino acids. The germline CDR1 and CDR2 sequences are SGHAT and FQNNGV. Trimming removed 0 bases at V and 6 bases at J, with 13 bases between. CDR3 residues: CASSLDHRLDDTQYF. For the CDR3, the DNA is TGTGCCAGCAGCTTAGATCACCGACTTGACGATACGCAGTATTTT.

The genes are TRBV15 and TRBJ2-1; tentatively, D is TRBD2 (5 bases). The length of the CDR3 is 15 residues. Trimming stripped 1 base from V and 3 bases from J, with 10 bases between. The V gene's germline CDR1 is LNHNV and CDR2 YYDKDF (reference sequence). The CDR3 DNA reads TGTGCCACCAGCAGAGGGGCTAGCAGCTACAATGAGCAGTTCTTC. The encoded protein is CATSRGASSYNEQFF.

V gene TRBV25-1 combines with J gene TRBJ2-7, with D hard to call. The CDR3 runs to 13 residues. V was shortened by 7 bases and J by 0 bases, with 10 bases between the two germline ends. Per the germline V gene, CDR1 is MGHDK and CDR2 is SYGVNS. The CDR3 spells CASTGMSSYEQYF. CDR3 sequence (DNA): TGTGCCAGCACCGGCATGAGCTCCTACGAGCAGTACTTC.

This clonotype has more than one count but fewer than ten. The chain combines TRBV7-9 with TRBJ2-5, with 8 bases fitting TRBD1. There are 13 residues in the CDR3. With 6 bases clipped from V and 5 bases from J, the junction kept 5 bases outside the gene matches. CDR1 SEHNR and CDR2 FQNEAQ come from the germline V gene (reference sequence). CDR3 residues: CASSGQGPETQYF. CDR3 sequence (DNA): TGTGCCAGCAGTGGACAGGGTCCCGAGACCCAGTACTTC.

This clonotype came up many times. CDR3 nucleotides: TGCGCCAGCAGCCAAGAGATACAGATCTATGGCTACACCTTC. Residues: CASSQEIQIYGYTF. This chain joins TRBV4-1 and TRBJ1-2; D not certain. Trimming shortened V by 0 bases and J by 4 bases, and 9 bases separated the two germline ends. CDR1 and CDR2 from the germline V gene are MGHRA and YSYEKL. CDR3 size: 14 residues.

V gene TRBV20-1 combines with J gene TRBJ2-5, with D unresolved. V was pared by 0 bases and J by 1 base, with 12 bases between. CDR3 length: 15 residues. Germline CDR1 reads DFQATT; CDR2 reads SNEGSKA (reference sequence). In DNA, the CDR3 is TGCAGTGCTAGAGACCCTCCCAGAGGCCAAGAGACCCAGTACTTC. Its protein is CSARDPPRGQETQYF.

The genes are TRBV11-2 and TRBJ2-1; 12 nucleotides match TRBD2. After removal of 5 bases from V and 5 bases from J, the junction contained 16 bases not matched to a gene. CDR1 is SGHAT, CDR2 FQNNGV, per germline. This CDR3 spans 19 amino acids. CDR3 sequence: CASSPTPGLAGNNDNEQFF. In nucleotides, the CDR3 is TGTGCCAGCAGCCCCACCCCCGGACTAGCGGGGAACAACGACAATGAGCAGTTCTTC.

This sequence joins TRBV20-1 and TRBJ2-7; tentative D call: TRBD2 (6 bases). The V and J ends lost 5 bases and 0 bases respectively, with 17 bases between them. The CDR3 contains 15 residues. CDR1 is DFQATT, CDR2 SNEGSKA, per germline (reference sequence). The CDR3 sequence is CSAHPRDLNSYEQYF. The CDR3 DNA sequence: TGCAGTGCTCACCCGCGGGACTTAAACTCCTACGAGCAGTACTTC.